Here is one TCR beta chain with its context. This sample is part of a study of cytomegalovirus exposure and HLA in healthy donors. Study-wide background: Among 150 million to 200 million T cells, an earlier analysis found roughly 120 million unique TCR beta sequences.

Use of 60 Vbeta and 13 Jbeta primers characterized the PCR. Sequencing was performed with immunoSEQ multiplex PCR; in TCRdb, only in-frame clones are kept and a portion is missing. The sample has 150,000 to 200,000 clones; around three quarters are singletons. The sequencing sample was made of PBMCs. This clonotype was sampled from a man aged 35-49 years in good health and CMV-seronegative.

CDR3 coding DNA: TGTGCCAGCAGCGTCACAGGGGATTCCTATGGCTACACCTTC. This encodes CASSVTGDSYGYTF. This sequence joins TRBV9 and TRBJ1-2; TRBD1 aligns across 7 bases. The CDR3 runs 14 residues. The trim removed 2 bases at V and 4 bases at J, leaving 5 bases unmatched. Germline V gene lookup returns CDR1 SGDLS and CDR2 YYNGEE.